This T cell receptor beta chain was sequenced in a study of PD-1 blockade in classical Hodgkin lymphoma. The CDR3 is made up of 15 amino acids. V dropped 2 bases and J dropped 4 bases, with 15 bases sitting between them. Germline CDR1 and CDR2: GTSNPN and SVGIG (reference sequence). Each patient relapsed following autologous stem cell transplantation, and prior brentuximab vedotin exposure differed. TCRdb keeps only in-frame clones here, not all; method: immunoSEQ multiplex PCR. Here the sample spans 45,000 to 55,000 clones, 81% being singletons. Study results and limitations: TCR diversity rose significantly by C4D1 in CD4+ but not CD8+ cells.

This clone was found once. Its antigen is undetermined. The source was peripheral blood mononuclear cells (PBMCs), collected at baseline. The chain is built from TRBV30 and TRBJ2-1, with TRBD2 as a possible D gene (6 bases). This receptor was taken from a human donor with classical Hodgkin lymphoma. The CDR3 coding sequence is TGTGCCTGGAGTCGTGGTAGCGGAGTGTACAATGAGCAGTTCTTC. The encoded protein is CAWSRGSGVYNEQFF.